The 11 T cell receptor beta chains below come from one sample, sequenced in a study of CD8 T cells in ankylosing spondylitis. Overall study findings and caveats: Blood of patients with ankylosing spondylitis appeared to be characterized by a TCR beta motif of fewer than 10 highly homologous variants.

For these receptors, no antigen is known. MiXCR, applied by TCRdb to the 5' RACE reads, yields one record per CDR3 protein. The data show around 390,000 distinct CDR3 sequences, approximately 20% seen once. The sequencing sample was made of blood, either unsorted or a sorted T cell fraction (not recorded which). The receptors derive from a male donor with ankylosing spondylitis.

Notes on this clonotype: A much larger clone differs by one base, so this may be a read error. V gene TRBV7-9 combines with J gene TRBJ1-1; 8 bases map to TRBD1. V trimming: 7 bases; J trimming: 2 bases; junction bases outside the gene matches: 3. The CDR3 runs to 13 residues. Per the germline V gene, CDR1 is SEHNR and CDR2 is FQNEAQ (reference sequence). CDR3 coding DNA: TGTGCCAGCAAAGGACAGGGAAACACTGAAGCTTTCTTT. It translates to CASKGQGNTEAFF.

This clonotype has more than one count but fewer than ten. The rearrangement joins TRBV5-4 to TRBJ2-1; possible D gene TRBD2, 5 bases. Germline V lookup: CDR1 SGHNT, CDR2 YYREEE (reference sequence). The germline V and J ends were trimmed by 0 bases and 7 bases, with 17 bases remaining between them. The CDR3 loop spans 16 amino acids. This chain's CDR3 is CASSLVGNIAANEQFF. The CDR3 DNA reads TGTGCCAGCAGCTTGGTCGGGAACATCGCCGCTAATGAGCAGTTCTTC.

The V and J genes are TRBV12-3 or TRBV12-4 and TRBJ2-7; 7 bases are shared with TRBD1. V shed 6 bases, J shed 3 bases, and the junction held 5 bases outside the gene matches. The length of the CDR3 is 13 residues. The CDR3 DNA follows: TGTGCCAGCAGCGTAGGACAGGTCTACGAGCAGTACTTC. It yields the protein CASSVGQVYEQYF.

The genes are TRBV10-2 and TRBJ1-1; D is ambiguous. The CDR3 covers 15 residues. From germline, CDR1 is WSHSY and CDR2 SAAADI. Deletions cut 3 bases from V and 0 bases from J, with 11 bases between. The CDR3 DNA is TGCGCCAGCAGTGACGCGCGAGCAATGAACACTGAAGCTTTCTTT. It yields the protein CASSDARAMNTEAFF.

In its sample, this clonotype was seen many times. The gene calls are TRBV2 and TRBJ2-7, with unresolved D. Trimming left V 7 bases short and J 4 bases short, with 14 bases between. The CDR3 totals 13 residues. The germline CDR1 and CDR2 sequences are SNHLY and FYNNEI. This CDR3 is CASTPGYTYEQYF. The CDR3 DNA follows: TGTGCCAGCACCCCCGGCTACACTTACGAGCAGTACTTC. Full variable domain (outside the CDR3, taken from reference TRBV2 and TRBJ2-7): EPEVTQTPSHQVTQMGQEVILRCVPISNHLYFYWYRQILGQKVEFLVSFYNNEISEKSEIFDDQFSVERPDGSNFTLKIRSTKLEDSAMYFCASTPGYTYEQYFGPGTRLTVT.

This clonotype was seen only a few times. This chain connects TRBV5-1 to TRBJ1-1; perhaps TRBD1 as D (5 bases). The CDR3 is 16 amino acids. Trimming removed 1 base at V and 5 bases at J, with 18 bases between. Per germline, CDR1 SGHRS and CDR2 YFSETQ. The CDR3 DNA reads TGCGCCAGCAGCTTGAATCAGAGGCAGGGAGGGACTGAAGCTTTCTTT. Its translation: CASSLNQRQGGTEAFF. Variable domain in full (rest from reference TRBV5-1 and TRBJ1-1): KAGVTQTPRYLIKTRGQQVTLSCSPISGHRSVSWYQQTPGQGLQFLFEYFSETQRNKGNFPGRFSGRQFSNSRSEMNVSTLELGDSALYLCASSLNQRQGGTEAFFGQGTRLTVV.

The V gene is TRBV28, the J gene TRBJ2-7, with a possible D match to TRBD2 (5 bases). With 6 bases removed from V and 3 bases from J, the gap between germline ends came to 15 bases. This CDR3 is 14 amino acids long. CDR1 is MDHEN, CDR2 SYDVKM, per germline. CDR3 protein: CASRSTGVFYEQYF. The CDR3 DNA sequence: TGTGCCAGCAGATCCACCGGGGTTTTCTACGAGCAGTACTTC.

V and J are TRBV30 and TRBJ2-2, with 8 nucleotides matching TRBD1. From germline, CDR1 is GTSNPN and CDR2 SVGIG (reference sequence). The CDR3 loop spans 15 amino acids. The V and J ends lost 6 bases and 7 bases, in that order; junction bases with no gene match: 13. CDR3 region: CACTPVRGLGGELFF. The CDR3 DNA is TGTGCCTGTACCCCGGTCAGGGGGCTTGGCGGGGAGCTGTTTTTT.

This sequence joins TRBV9 and TRBJ2-7; 8 positions agree with TRBD2. Looked up from germline, CDR1 is SGDLS and CDR2 is YYNGEE. With V trimmed by 3 bases and J by 9 bases, 17 bases remained unmatched. The CDR3 has 16 amino acids. The CDR3 bases are TGTGCCAGCAGCGCCGAACCTGGGCTAGCGGGTAAAGGGCAGTACTTC. This encodes CASSAEPGLAGKGQYF.

This clonotype was seen more than once but under ten times. V and J are TRBV20-1 and TRBJ2-2, with D maybe TRBD1 (6 bases). V was trimmed by 6 bases and J by 1 base, leaving 12 bases between them. The germline V gene encodes CDR1 DFQATT and CDR2 SNEGSKA (reference sequence). The CDR3 is 14 amino acids. In DNA form, the CDR3 reads TGCAGTGCGAGGCCGGGACAGAACACCGGGGAGCTGTTTTTT. Amino acid sequence: CSARPGQNTGELFF.

The sample holds a few counts of this clonotype. This sequence joins TRBV11-1 and TRBJ2-3; 7 positions agree with TRBD2. CDR1 SGHAT and CDR2 FQDESV come from the germline V gene (reference sequence). There are 15 residues in the CDR3. Trimming removed 4 bases from V and 6 bases from J; junction bases left unmatched: 10. The CDR3 sequence: CASSSQAREFDTQYF. DNA for the CDR3: TGTGCCAGCAGCTCCCAGGCGCGGGAGTTCGATACGCAGTATTTT.